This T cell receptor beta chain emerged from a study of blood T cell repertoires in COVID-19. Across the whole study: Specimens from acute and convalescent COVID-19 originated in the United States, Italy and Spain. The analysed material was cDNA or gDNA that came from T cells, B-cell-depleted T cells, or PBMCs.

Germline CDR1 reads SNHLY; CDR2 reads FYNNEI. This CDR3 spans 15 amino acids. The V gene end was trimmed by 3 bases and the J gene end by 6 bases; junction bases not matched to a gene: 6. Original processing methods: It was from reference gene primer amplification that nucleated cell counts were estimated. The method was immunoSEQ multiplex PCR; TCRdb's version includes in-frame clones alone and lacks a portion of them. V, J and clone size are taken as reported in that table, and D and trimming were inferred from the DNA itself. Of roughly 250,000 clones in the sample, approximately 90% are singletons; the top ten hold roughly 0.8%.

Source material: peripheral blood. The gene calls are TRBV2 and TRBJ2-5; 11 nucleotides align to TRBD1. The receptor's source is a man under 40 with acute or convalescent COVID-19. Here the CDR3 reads CASSDGGTGGKTQYF. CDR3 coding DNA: TGTGCCAGCAGTGACGGAGGGACAGGGGGGAAGACCCAGTACTTC.